These T cell receptor beta chains were read from a single sample in a study of shared clonotypes between healthy human individuals. Profiling relied on immunoSEQ multiplex PCR, and the TCRdb table lists in-frame clones only, not all of them. The data show about 450,000 clones, with 79% seen just once and about 12% held by the top ten. Sequenced: PBMCs. The receptors come from a woman between 40 and 55 years old in good health. Some clones in this sample may be carry-over from other donors' samples. Each CDR3 is given with its conserved first and last residue. D genes are given only for firm matches. The listing skips clone size in some rows; elsewhere it reads once, few, many or a size class.

V	J	D	size	DNA	CDR3
TRBV4-3	TRBJ2-1	.	.	TGCGCCAGCAGCCTAGAACCTACTGATGTGAATGAGCAGTTCTTC	CASSLEPTDVNEQFF
TRBV18	TRBJ2-7	.	.	TGTGCCAGCTCACCTGCGGGGATCTCCTACGAGCAGTACTTC	CASSPAGISYEQYF
TRBV29-1	TRBJ2-7	TRBD2	.	TGCAGCGTTCGTAGCGGGAGCTCCTACGAGCAGTACTTC	CSVRSGSSYEQYF
TRBV11-2	TRBJ2-7	.	.	TGTGCCAGCAGCTTGGGGGGATTTGGGCGCGAGCAGTACTTC	CASSLGGFGREQYF
TRBV6-5	TRBJ1-1	.	few	TGTGCCAGCAGAAGGACTGAAGCTTTCTTT	CASRRTEAFF
TRBV14	TRBJ2-1	.	.	TGTGCCAGCAGCCAAGATCTAGCGAATATTGAGCAGTTCTTC	CASSQDLANIEQFF
TRBV6-5	TRBJ1-4	TRBD1	.	TGTGCCAGCAGCCGGGACAGGGTATATGAAAAACTGTTTTTT	CASSRDRVYEKLFF